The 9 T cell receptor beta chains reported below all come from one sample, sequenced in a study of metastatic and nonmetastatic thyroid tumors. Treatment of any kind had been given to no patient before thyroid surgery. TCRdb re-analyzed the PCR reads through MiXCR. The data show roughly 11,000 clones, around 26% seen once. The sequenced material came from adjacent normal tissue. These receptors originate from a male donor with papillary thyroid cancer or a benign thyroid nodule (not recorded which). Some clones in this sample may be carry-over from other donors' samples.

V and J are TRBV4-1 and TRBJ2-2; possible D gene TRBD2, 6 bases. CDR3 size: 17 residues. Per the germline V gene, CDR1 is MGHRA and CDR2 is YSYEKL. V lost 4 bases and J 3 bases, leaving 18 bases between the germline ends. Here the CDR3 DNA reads TGCGCCAGCAGCCTCCTTGGCGAGACTAGATACACCGGGGAGCTGTTTTTT. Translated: CASSLLGETRYTGELFF.

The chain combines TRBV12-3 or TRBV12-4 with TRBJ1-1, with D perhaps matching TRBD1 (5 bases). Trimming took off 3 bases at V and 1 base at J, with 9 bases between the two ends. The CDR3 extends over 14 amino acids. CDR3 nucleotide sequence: TGTGCCAGCAGTTTGGGACTGAGGAACACTGAAGCTTTCTTT. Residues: CASSLGLRNTEAFF.

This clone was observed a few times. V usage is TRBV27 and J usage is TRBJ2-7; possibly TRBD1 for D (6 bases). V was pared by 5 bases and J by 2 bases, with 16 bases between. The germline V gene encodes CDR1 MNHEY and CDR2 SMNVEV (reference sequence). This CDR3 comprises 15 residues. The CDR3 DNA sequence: TGTGCCAGCAGTAGGGGGTCTGAGGGGACCTACGAGCAGTACTTC. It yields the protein CASSRGSEGTYEQYF.

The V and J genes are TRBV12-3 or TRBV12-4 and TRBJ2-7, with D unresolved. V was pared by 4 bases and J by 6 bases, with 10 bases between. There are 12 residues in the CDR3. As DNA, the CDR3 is TGTGCCAGCAGTTCCTCTAACGGCGAGCAGTACTTC. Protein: CASSSSNGEQYF.

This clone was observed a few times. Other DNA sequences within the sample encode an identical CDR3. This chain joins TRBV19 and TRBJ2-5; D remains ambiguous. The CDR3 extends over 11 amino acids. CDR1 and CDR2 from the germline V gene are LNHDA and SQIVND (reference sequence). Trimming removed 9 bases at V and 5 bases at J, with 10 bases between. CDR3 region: CASTLGETQYF. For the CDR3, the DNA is TGTGCCAGCACACTGGGGGAGACCCAGTACTTC. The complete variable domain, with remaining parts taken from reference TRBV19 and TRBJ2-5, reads DGGITQSPKYLFRKEGQNVTLSCEQNLNHDAMYWYRQDPGQGLRLIYYSQIVNDFQKGDIAEGYSVSREKKESFPLTVTSAQKNPTAFYLCASTLGETQYFGPGTRLLVL.

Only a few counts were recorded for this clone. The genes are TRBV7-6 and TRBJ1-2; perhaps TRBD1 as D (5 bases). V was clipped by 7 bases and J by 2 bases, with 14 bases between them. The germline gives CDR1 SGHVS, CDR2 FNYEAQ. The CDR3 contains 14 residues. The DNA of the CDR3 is TGTGCCAGCACCTCCGGGACGGGAAACTATGGCTACACCTTC. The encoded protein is CASTSGTGNYGYTF.

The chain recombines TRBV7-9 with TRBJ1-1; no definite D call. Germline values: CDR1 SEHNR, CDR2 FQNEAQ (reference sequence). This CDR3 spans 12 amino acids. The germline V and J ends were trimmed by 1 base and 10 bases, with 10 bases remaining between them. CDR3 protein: CASSLGGKGAFF. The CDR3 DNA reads TGTGCCAGCAGCTTAGGGGGTAAGGGAGCTTTCTTT.

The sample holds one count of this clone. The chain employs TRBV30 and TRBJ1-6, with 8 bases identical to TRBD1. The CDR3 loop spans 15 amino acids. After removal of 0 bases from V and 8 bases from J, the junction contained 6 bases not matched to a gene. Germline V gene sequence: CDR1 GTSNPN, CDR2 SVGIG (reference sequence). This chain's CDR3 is CAWSVKAGGYSPLHF. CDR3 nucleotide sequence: TGTGCCTGGAGTGTAAAGGCAGGGGGCTATTCACCCCTCCACTTT.

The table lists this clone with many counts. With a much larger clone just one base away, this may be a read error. CDR3 sequence: CSAHKGGSGNQPQHF. The DNA of the CDR3 is TGCAGTGCGCACAAGGGGGGCTCGGGCAATCAGCCCCAGCATTTT. This chain links TRBV20-1 with TRBJ1-5; TRBD1 might be the D (6 bases). Germline-derived CDR1 and CDR2 are DFQATT and SNEGSKA (reference sequence). CDR3 length: 15 residues. The V and J ends lost 6 bases and 2 bases respectively, with 17 bases between them.